The 11 T cell receptor beta chains in this list originate from one sample, sequenced in a study of T-cell reconstitution after alpha-beta-depleted transplantation in children. Unique molecular identifiers were incorporated when the TCRbeta library was constructed. One entry per CDR3 protein, called by TCRdb with MiXCR from the PCR reads. The data show around 240,000 distinct CDR3 sequences, with around 7.5% seen just once and approximately 6.3% held by the top ten. Sequences were derived from PBMCs, mostly from graft donor cells, sampled 180 days after TCRalphabeta/CD19-depleted stem cell transplant. The receptors originated from a male patient between 5 and 17 years old who had a stem cell transplant for acute lymphoblastic leukemia, so the T cells may come from the graft donor.

This clonotype was observed many times. The rearrangement uses TRBV20-1 and TRBJ2-1; D remains unclear. Germline V CDR1 and CDR2: DFQATT, SNEGSKA (reference sequence). Trimming stripped 5 bases from V and 9 bases from J, with 8 bases between. The CDR3 sequence is 10 residues long. In nucleotides, the CDR3 is TGCAGTGCTGTCCTCACTGAGCAGTTCTTC. This translates into CSAVLTEQFF.

Notes on this clonotype: A much larger clone lies a single base off, so this may be a read error. The chain uses TRBV5-1 and TRBJ2-5; 8 bases line up with TRBD2. The CDR3 is 16 residues long. The germline gives CDR1 SGHRS, CDR2 YFSETQ. The CDR3 loop reads CASSLVLGGARETQCF. The DNA of the CDR3 is TGCGCCAGCAGCTTGGTTCTCGGGGGGGCGCGAGAGACCCAGTGCTTC.

This clonotype showed up many times. The chain employs TRBV6-1 and TRBJ2-7; 7 nucleotides align to TRBD2. CDR3 length equals 15 residues. CDR1 and CDR2 (germline): MNHNS, SASEGT. After removal of 7 bases from V and 3 bases from J, the junction contained 12 bases not matched to a gene. CDR3 DNA: TGTGCCAGCAAAGTTAGGGCGGGGGTAAACTACGAGCAGTACTTC. It is translated as CASKVRAGVNYEQYF.

At least ten counts were recorded for this clonotype. The rearrangement joins TRBV24-1 to TRBJ2-2, with D perhaps matching TRBD1 (5 bases). This CDR3 region has 17 residues. The germline CDR1 and CDR2 sequences are KGHDR and SFDVKD. Trimming shortened V by 3 bases and J by 0 bases, and 13 bases separated the two germline ends. CDR3 region: CATSDARVAPNTGELFF. The CDR3 nucleotides are TGTGCCACCAGTGATGCCAGGGTTGCGCCGAACACCGGGGAGCTGTTTTTT.

This clonotype was counted between two and nine times. The chain is built from TRBV7-2 and TRBJ2-3; TRBD2 matches 9 bases. There are 17 residues in the CDR3. CDR1 is SGHTA and CDR2 is FQGNSA in the germline V gene. Trimming at V came to 5 bases and at J to 2 bases, leaving 11 bases not matched to a gene. The CDR3 DNA sequence: TGTGCCAGCAGCCCTAGCCGGCTAGCGGGGTTCACAGATACGCAGTATTTT. Amino acids: CASSPSRLAGFTDTQYF.

The chain employs TRBV19 and TRBJ2-1, with TRBD1 as a possible D gene (6 bases). V lost 3 bases and J lost 7, with 16 bases in between. Germline-derived CDR1 and CDR2 are LNHDA and SQIVND (reference sequence). CDR3 length: 15 amino acids. In DNA form, the CDR3 reads TGTGCCAGTAGTATTTATTGGGGGCTCGGGAATGAGCAGTTCTTC. Translating gives CASSIYWGLGNEQFF.

This clonotype was found many times. The chain employs TRBV7-9 and TRBJ2-7; 10 bases line up with TRBD1. With 2 bases clipped from V and 4 bases from J, the junction kept 5 bases outside the gene matches. This CDR3 region has 15 residues. CDR1 and CDR2 from the germline V gene are SEHNR and FQNEAQ (reference sequence). The CDR3 DNA reads TGTGCCAGCAGCTTATGGGGACAGGGGCCTTACGAGCAGTACTTC. Residues: CASSLWGQGPYEQYF.

This clonotype came up many times. This chain uses TRBV25-1 with TRBJ1-1, with TRBD1 identical over 7 bases. Germline assignment: CDR1 MGHDK and CDR2 SYGVNS. The CDR3 runs 15 residues. The V and J ends lost 0 bases and 4 bases, in that order; junction bases with no gene match: 5. The CDR3 reads CASSEYRGLTTEAFF. The CDR3 DNA is TGTGCCAGCAGTGAATATAGGGGGCTGACCACTGAAGCTTTCTTT.

This sequence joins TRBV28 and TRBJ2-5, with a possible D match to TRBD1 (5 bases). This CDR3 is built from 15 residues. Germline CDR1 reads MDHEN; CDR2 reads SYDVKM. V lost 3 bases and J 5 bases, leaving 16 bases between the germline ends. The CDR3 DNA reads TGTGCCAGCAGTTTTGGTGATGCGGCAGGGGAGACCCAGTACTTC. Translating gives CASSFGDAAGETQYF.

This clonotype was seen ten or more times. The J gene is TRBJ2-3, the V gene TRBV7-8; TRBD1 matches 7 bases. Germline V lookup: CDR1 SGHVS, CDR2 FQNEAQ. The CDR3 covers 13 residues. V lost 5 bases to trimming and J lost 5 bases; unmatched junction nucleotides: 4. CDR3 bases: TGTGCCAGCAGCCCAGGGACAGTAGATACGCAGTATTTT. This gives the protein CASSPGTVDTQYF.

This clonotype was observed many times. The chain links TRBV5-1 to TRBJ1-6, with D unclear. Germline V gives CDR1 SGHRS, CDR2 YFSETQ. Trimming pared 2 bases from V and 10 bases from J, leaving 10 bases between. The CDR3 contains 13 residues. The chain's CDR3 is CASSFRFDSPLHF. Written as DNA, the CDR3 is TGCGCCAGCAGCTTTAGGTTTGACTCACCCCTCCACTTT.